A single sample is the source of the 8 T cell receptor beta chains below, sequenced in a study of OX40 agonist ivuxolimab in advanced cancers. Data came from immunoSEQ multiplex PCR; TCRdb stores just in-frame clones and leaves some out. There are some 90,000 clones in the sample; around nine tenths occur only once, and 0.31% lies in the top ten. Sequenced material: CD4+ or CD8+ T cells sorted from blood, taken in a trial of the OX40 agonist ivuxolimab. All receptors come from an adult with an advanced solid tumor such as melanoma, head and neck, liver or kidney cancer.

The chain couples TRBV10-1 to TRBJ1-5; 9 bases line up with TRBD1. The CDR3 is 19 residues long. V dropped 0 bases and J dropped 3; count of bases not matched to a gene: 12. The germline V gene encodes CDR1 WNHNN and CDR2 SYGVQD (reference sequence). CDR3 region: CASSESKEGGQGVNQPQHF. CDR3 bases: TGCGCCAGCAGTGAGTCGAAAGAGGGGGGACAGGGAGTCAATCAGCCCCAGCATTTT.

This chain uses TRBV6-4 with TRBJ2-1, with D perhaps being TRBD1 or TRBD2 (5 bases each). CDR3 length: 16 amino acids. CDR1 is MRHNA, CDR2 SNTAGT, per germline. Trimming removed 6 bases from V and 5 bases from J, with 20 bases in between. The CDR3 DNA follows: TGTGCCAGCAGACCCGAAGGGGCTACTAGAAACAATGAGCAGTTCTTC. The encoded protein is CASRPEGATRNNEQFF.

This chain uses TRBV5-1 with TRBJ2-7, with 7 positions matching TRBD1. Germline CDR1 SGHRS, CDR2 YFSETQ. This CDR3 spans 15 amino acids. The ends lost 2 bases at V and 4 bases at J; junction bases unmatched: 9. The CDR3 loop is CASSFMTGPEYEQYF. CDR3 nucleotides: TGCGCCAGCAGCTTCATGACAGGGCCTGAGTACGAGCAGTACTTC.

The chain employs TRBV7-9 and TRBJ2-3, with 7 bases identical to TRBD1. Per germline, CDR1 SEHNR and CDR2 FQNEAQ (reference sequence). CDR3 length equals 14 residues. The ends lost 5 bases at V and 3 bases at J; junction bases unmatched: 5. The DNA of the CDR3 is TGTGCCAGCAGCCGACAGGGTGGTACAGATACGCAGTATTTT. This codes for CASSRQGGTDTQYF. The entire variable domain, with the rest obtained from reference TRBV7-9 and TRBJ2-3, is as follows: DTGVSQNPRHKITKRGQNVTFRCDPISEHNRLYWYRQTLGQGPEFLTYFQNEAQLEKSRLLSDRFSAERPKGSFSTLEIQRTEQGDSAMYLCASSRQGGTDTQYFGPGTRLTVL.

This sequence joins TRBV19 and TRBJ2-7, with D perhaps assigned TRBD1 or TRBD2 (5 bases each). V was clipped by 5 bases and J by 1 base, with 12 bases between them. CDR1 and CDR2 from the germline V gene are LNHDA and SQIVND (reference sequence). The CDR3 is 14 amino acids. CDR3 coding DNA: TGTGCCAGTAGTTTGGGGGACCGGTCCTACGAGCAGTACTTC. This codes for CASSLGDRSYEQYF.

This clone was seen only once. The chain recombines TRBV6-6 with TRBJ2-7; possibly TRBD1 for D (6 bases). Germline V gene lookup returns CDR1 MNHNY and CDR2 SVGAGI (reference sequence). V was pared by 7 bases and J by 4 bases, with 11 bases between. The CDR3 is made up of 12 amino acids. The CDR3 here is CASTLTGYEQYF. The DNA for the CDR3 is TGTGCCAGCACCCTGACAGGATACGAGCAGTACTTC.

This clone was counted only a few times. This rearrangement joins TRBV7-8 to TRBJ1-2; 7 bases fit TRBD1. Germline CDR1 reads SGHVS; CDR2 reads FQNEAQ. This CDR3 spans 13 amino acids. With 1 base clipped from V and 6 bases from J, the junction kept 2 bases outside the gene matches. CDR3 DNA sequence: TGTGCCAGCAGCTTAGGACAGGGTAATGGCTACACCTTC. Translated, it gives CASSLGQGNGYTF.

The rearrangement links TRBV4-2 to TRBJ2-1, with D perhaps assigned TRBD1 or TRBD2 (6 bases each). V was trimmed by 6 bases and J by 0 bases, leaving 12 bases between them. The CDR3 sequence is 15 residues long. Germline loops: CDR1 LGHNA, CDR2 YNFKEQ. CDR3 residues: CASRAEGGSYNEQFF. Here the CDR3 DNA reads TGTGCCAGCAGAGCAGAGGGGGGCTCCTACAATGAGCAGTTCTTC.